Below are 2 T cell receptor beta chains sequenced from a single sample in a study of blood T cell repertoires in COVID-19 (dated by TCRdb to the early 2020s). The library was produced with the immunoSEQ multiplex PCR assay. The table was pulled from immuneACCESS by TCRdb, which kept in-frame rearrangements only. Such tables lose some clones; where checked, under half of the loss comes from unresolved V genes, and the rest has no known cause. The sample table contains hundreds of thousands of clones; only one count was recorded for roughly 90% of them. The top ten hold more than 1.4% of the sample. Sample: peripheral blood. The receptors stem from a woman under 40 with active or convalescent COVID-19.

This clone occurred many times. This sequence joins TRBV3-1 (or the pseudogene TRBV3-2) and TRBJ1-2; no reliable D call. V was clipped by 1 base and J by 8 bases, with 14 bases between them. CDR1 and CDR2 (germline): LGHDT, YNNKEL (reference sequence). The CDR3 is 14 amino acids. CDR3 nucleotide sequence: TGTGCCAGCAGCCAAGGGCCAGGCGCTGGGGGCTACACCTTC. It codes for CASSQGPGAGGYTF.

This rearrangement joins TRBV10-2 to TRBJ2-7, with 8 bases matching TRBD2. V lost 5 bases and J lost 1; bases outside the gene matches: 4. The CDR3 extends over 14 amino acids. CDR1 WSHSY and CDR2 SAAADI come from the germline V gene. The CDR3 DNA reads TGCGCCAGCAGTATAGCGGGAAGATCCTACGAGCAGTACTTC. Protein sequence: CASSIAGRSYEQYF.